Here is one TCR beta chain with its context. Its antigen is undetermined. TCRB transcripts that were expressed got sequenced, as all of the isolated RNA had been reverse transcribed. The table came from immunoSEQ multiplex PCR; TCRdb's copy has only in-frame clones and leaves some out. The sample lists about 290,000 clones, 8% occurring once. The data stem from a study of beta chain features in type 1 diabetes. Study outcomes and limitations: Healthy donors had naive, central memory and Treg TCRB repertoires that appeared less similar than those seen among patients. In type 1 diabetes patients, VDJ junctions had fewer insertions; deletions at these junctions were more frequent.

CD4+ naive, central memory, regulatory and stem cell-like memory subsets were isolated by sorting on CD45RO/CCR7/CD25/CD127/CD95/CD27. Populations obtained by sorting all exceeded 98% purity. This CDR3 is 14 amino acids long. CDR1 and CDR2 (germline): SNHLY, FYNNEI. V was pared by 6 bases and J by 8 bases, with 14 bases between. Sequencing was performed on central memory CD4+ T cells from blood. The origin of this receptor is a young woman in good health. This rearrangement joins TRBV2 to TRBJ1-6; D is undetermined. CDR3 sequence (DNA): TGTGCCAGCAGCCTACGCCCCGGGGATTCACCCCTCCACTTT. This sequence encodes CASSLRPGDSPLHF.